This paragraph covers one T cell receptor beta chain sequence. Its target is not known. The sample originates from a study of blood T cells in healthy people across ages. Overall study context: Researchers report that template switching captured about one barcoded beta molecule per two T cells.

Overall study findings and caveats: Diversity figures based on one million T cells were deemed too low.

With a J-beta primer mix and a sample-barcoded 5' primer, a second PCR ran roughly 6 to 12 cycles. Using its own MiXCR run on the 5' RACE reads, TCRdb lists one record per CDR3 protein. The sample shows hundreds of thousands of distinct CDR3 sequences, around 20% of them seen only once. The CDR3 is 16 amino acids. V gave up 6 bases and J gave up 6 bases; unmatched junction bases: 9. The gene calls are TRBV12-3 or TRBV12-4 and TRBJ2-2; TRBD1 matches at 11 bases. Sequenced input: blood. This sequence originates from a man between 65 and 85 years old in good health. The CDR3, as DNA: TGTGCCAGCAGCTTTCTGTGGACAGGGGGCTCCGGGGAGCTGTTTTTT. Amino acids: CASSFLWTGGSGELFF.